These T cell receptor beta chains were read from a single sample in a study of control samples from healthy donors and cancer patients. TCRdb keeps only in-frame clones here, not all; method: immunoSEQ multiplex PCR. This table holds 200,000 to 250,000 clones, around 94% found once. The sample comprised blood. The receptors shown here come from a man aged 50-59 years in good health. Each CDR3 is given without its conserved first and last residue. Fields, in order: V gene, CDR3 length, clone size, CDR3 protein. Clone sizes are given selectively: once, few, many, or a class where the clone is expanded.

TRBV6-5,12,NA,ASRPIQGNTEAF
TRBV6-2/TRBV6-3,11,NA,ASSRQVNTEAF
TRBV19,12,NA,ATRTSGGYNEQF
TRBV2,11,NA,AGGLGGYNEQF
TRBV5-8,12,NA,ASSWTDSNQPQH
TRBV2,14,NA,ASRGQGSGGTDTQY
TRBV29-1,10,NA,SVSSGEETQY
TRBV18,12,NA,ASSLWASYNEQF
TRBV10-1,11,NA,ASSETGREKLF
TRBV5-1,12,NA,ASCPGDINTEAF
TRBV2,11,NA,ASTLGLNTEAF
TRBV7-9,13,NA,ASSLLRQGINEQY
TRBV10-3,14,NA,AIRSAGPLYNSPLH
TRBV19,11,NA,ASSIGESYEQY
TRBV12-2,13,NA,ASRSRTVEDTEAF
TRBV5-1,12,once,ASSFGSGRDTIY
TRBV2,11,NA,ATSRGQNYGYT
TRBV5-1,13,NA,ASSHGQGKNTEAF
TRBV7-2,12,NA,ASSLVAAGQPQH
TRBV20-1,9,NA,SASLRGAQY
TRBV5-8,13,NA,ASSVRDRANQPQH
TRBV7-9,9,NA,ASRRAGELF
TRBV7-3,14,NA,ASSFGTGLGEETQY
TRBV18,11,NA,ASSPPGADTQY
TRBV30,9,NA,ARGSTYEQY
TRBV6-5,12,NA,ASNRGRPPYGYT
TRBV29-1,11,NA,SVGRRGTTEAF
TRBV5-1,15,NA,ASSPNYLPSEAETQY
TRBV9,13,NA,ASSAQTGVGSPLH
TRBV5-1,11,NA,ASSSTGAGGYT
TRBV5-1,11,NA,ASSLQGNTEAF
TRBV3-1/TRBV3-2,13,NA,ASSHPPGIYNGQF
TRBV7-2,15,NA,ASSSTQTGWGTDTQY
TRBV18,11,NA,ASSPTENSPLH
TRBV5-1,12,NA,ASSLESPGPGYT
TRBV5-1,13,NA,ASSTDRASTDTQY
TRBV28,12,NA,ASSTEGSRGGYT
TRBV20-1,12,NA,SASTTGGVWEAF
TRBV6-5,13,NA,ASMAGDLPNYGYT
TRBV7-2,11,NA,ASSWDREETQY
TRBV5-1,12,NA,ASSGQGINYGYT
TRBV7-9,12,NA,ASSSGDVKNIQY
TRBV7-9,13,NA,ASSFEDEVSTEAF
TRBV5-6,14,once,ASSLFFYSQNEKLF
TRBV6-5,13,NA,ASSWTGTGDYGYT
TRBV10-3,10,NA,AISEGYQPQH
TRBV11-1,12,NA,ASSFNRVGTEAF
TRBV19,15,NA,ASNSNVGGGEGNEQF
TRBV5-1,17,once,ASSLSMTGGSIAGNEQY
TRBV28,17,NA,ASTPLSGTGDPLSYEQY
TRBV18,13,NA,ASSRNKGEGETQY
TRBV7-8,13,NA,ASSTQLTGKTEAF